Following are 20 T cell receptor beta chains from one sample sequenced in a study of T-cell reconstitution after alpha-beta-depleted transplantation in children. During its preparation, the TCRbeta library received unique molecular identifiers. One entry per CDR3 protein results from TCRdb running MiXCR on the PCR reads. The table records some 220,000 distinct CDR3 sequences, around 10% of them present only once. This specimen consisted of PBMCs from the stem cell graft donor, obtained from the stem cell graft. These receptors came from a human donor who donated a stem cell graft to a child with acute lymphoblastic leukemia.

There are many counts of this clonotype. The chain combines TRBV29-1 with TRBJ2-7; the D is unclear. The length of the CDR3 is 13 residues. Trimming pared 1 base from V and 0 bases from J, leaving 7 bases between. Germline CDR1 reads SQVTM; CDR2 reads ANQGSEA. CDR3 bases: TGCAGCGTTGAAGCTCCGGGCTCCTACGAGCAGTACTTC. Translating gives CSVEAPGSYEQYF.

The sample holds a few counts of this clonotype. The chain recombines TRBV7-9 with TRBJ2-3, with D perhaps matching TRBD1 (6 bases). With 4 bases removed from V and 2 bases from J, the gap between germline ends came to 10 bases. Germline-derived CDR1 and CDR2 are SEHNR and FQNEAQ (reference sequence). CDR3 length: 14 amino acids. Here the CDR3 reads CASSSRTVTDTQYF. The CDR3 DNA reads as TGTGCCAGCAGCTCGAGGACAGTCACAGATACGCAGTATTTT.

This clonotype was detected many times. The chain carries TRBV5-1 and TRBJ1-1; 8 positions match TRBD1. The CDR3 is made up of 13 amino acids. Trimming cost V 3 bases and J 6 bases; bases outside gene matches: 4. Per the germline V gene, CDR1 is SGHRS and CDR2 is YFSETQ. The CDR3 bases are TGCGCCAGCAGCTCGACAGGGGCCCCTGAAGCTTTCTTT. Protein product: CASSSTGAPEAFF.

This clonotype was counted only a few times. The CDR3 here is CATISLQRATEAFF. DNA of the CDR3: TGTGCCACTATCTCCCTCCAAAGGGCTACTGAAGCTTTCTTT. The J gene is TRBJ1-1, the V gene TRBV6-2 or TRBV6-3; D uncertain. V dropped 10 bases and J dropped 5 bases, with 20 bases sitting between them. This CDR3 spans 14 amino acids. Germline lookup yields CDR1 MNHEY and CDR2 SVGEGT.

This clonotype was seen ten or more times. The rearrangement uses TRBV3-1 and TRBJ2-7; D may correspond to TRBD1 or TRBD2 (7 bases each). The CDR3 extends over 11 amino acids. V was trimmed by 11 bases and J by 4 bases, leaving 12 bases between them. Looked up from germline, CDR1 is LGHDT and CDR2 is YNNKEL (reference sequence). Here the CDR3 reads CAAGGAYEQYF. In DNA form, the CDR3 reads TGTGCCGCAGGGGGGGCTTACGAGCAGTACTTC.

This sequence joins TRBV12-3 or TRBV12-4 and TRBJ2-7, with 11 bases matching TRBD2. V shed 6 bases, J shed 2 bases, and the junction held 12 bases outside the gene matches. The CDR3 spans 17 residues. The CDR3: CASRGSGGAPRPYEQYF. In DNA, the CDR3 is TGTGCCAGCAGGGGTAGCGGGGGGGCCCCCCGGCCCTACGAGCAGTACTTC.

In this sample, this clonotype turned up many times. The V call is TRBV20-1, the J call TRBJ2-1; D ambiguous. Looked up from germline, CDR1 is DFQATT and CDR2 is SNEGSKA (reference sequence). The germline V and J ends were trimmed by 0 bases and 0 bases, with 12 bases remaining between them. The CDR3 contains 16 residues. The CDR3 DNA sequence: TGCAGTGCTAGAGATCTCGGAACCTTCTCCTACAATGAGCAGTTCTTC. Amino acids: CSARDLGTFSYNEQFF.

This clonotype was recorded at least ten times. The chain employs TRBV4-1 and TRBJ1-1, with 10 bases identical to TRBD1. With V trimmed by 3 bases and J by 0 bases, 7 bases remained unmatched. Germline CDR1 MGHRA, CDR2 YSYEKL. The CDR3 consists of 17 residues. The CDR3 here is CASSQGGTGVLNTEAFF. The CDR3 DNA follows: TGCGCCAGCAGCCAGGGAGGGACAGGGGTCTTGAACACTGAAGCTTTCTTT.

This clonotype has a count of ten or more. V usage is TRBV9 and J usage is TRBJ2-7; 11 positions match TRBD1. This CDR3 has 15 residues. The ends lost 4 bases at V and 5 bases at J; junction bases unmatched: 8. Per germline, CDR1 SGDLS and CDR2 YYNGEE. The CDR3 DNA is TGTGCCAGCAGCCCTCGGACAGGGGGCCTCCACGAGCAGTACTTC. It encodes CASSPRTGGLHEQYF.

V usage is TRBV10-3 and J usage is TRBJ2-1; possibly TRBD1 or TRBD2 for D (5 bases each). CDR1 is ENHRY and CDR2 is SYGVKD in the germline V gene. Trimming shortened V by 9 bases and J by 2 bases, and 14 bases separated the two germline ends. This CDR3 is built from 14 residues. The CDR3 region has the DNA TGTGCCATGAGCTTGGGGGTCCCCTACAATGAGCAGTTCTTC. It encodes CAMSLGVPYNEQFF.

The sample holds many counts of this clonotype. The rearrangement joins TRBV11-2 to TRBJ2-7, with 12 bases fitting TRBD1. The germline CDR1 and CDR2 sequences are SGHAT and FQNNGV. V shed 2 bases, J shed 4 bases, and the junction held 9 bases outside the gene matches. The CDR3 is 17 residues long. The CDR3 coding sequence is TGTGCCAGCAGCTTAATGGGACAGGGGGCGAATCTGTACGAGCAGTACTTC. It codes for CASSLMGQGANLYEQYF. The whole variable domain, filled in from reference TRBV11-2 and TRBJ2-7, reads EAGVAQSPRYKIIEKRQSVAFWCNPISGHATLYWYQQILGQGPKLLIQFQNNGVVDDSQLPKDRFSAERLKGVDSTLKIQPAKLEDSAVYLCASSLMGQGANLYEQYFGPGTRLTVT.

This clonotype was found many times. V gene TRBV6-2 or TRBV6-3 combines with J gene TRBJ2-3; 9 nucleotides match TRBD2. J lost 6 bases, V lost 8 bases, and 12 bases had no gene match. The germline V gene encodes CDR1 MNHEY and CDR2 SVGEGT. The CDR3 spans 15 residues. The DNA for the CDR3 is TGTGCCAGCGCCTTAGCGGGGGCCGGGACGGATACGCAGTATTTT. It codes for CASALAGAGTDTQYF.

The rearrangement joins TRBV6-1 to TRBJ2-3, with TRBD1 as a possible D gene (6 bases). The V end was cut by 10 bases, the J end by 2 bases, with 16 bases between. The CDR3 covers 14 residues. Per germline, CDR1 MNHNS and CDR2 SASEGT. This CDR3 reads CAIKQGWFTDTQYF. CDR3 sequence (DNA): TGTGCCATCAAACAGGGATGGTTCACAGATACGCAGTATTTT.

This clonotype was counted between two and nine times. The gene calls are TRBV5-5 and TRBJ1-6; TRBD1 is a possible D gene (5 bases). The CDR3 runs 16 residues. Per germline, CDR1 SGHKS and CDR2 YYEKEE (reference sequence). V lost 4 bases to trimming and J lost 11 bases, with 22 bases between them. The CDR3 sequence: CASSLDLGQGFAPLHF. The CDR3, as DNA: TGTGCCAGCAGCCTGGATCTAGGGCAGGGATTTGCACCCCTCCACTTT.

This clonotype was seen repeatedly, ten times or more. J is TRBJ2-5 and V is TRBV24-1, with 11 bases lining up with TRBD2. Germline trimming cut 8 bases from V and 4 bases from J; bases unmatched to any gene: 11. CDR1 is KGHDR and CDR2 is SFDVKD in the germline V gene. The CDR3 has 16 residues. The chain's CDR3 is CATKNHSGGAIETQYF. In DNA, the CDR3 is TGTGCCACCAAGAATCATAGCGGGGGGGCGATAGAGACCCAGTACTTC.

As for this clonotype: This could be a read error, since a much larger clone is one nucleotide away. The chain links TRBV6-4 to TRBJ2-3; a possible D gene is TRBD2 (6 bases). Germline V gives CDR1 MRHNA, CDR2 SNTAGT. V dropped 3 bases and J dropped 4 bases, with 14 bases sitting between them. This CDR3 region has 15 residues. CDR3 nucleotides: TGTGCCAGCAGTGATCGCTTGGAGGGCTCAGATACGCAGTATTTT. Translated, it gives CASSDRLEGSDTQYF.

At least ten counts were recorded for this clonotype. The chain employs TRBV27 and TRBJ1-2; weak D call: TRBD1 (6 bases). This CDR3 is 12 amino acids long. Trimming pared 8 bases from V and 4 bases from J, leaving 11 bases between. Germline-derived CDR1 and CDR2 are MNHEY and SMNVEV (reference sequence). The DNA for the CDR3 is TGTGCCAGCGGGGGGGCAGTCTATGGCTACACCTTC. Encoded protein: CASGGAVYGYTF.

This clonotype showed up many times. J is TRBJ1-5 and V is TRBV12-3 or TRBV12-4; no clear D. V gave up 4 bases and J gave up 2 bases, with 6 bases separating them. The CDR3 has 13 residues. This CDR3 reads CASSWGGNQPQHF. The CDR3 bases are TGTGCCAGCAGTTGGGGTGGCAATCAGCCCCAGCATTTT.

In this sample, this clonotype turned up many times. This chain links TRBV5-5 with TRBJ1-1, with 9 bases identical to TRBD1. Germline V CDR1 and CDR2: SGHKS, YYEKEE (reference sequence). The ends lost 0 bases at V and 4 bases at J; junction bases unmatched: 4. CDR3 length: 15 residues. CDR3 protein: CASSLGGTGFTEAFF. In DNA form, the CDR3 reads TGTGCCAGCAGCTTGGGTGGGACAGGGTTCACTGAAGCTTTCTTT.

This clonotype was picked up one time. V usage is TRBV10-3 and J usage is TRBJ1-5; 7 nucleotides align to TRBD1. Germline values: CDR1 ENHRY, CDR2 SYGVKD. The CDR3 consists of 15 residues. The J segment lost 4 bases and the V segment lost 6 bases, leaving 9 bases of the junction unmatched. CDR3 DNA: TGTGCCATCAGGGAAAGGGCAGGGGGGAATCAGCCCCAGCATTTT. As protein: CAIRERAGGNQPQHF.